The sample holds many counts of the clone carrying this TCR beta chain. Its antigen remains unknown. TCRdb passed the 5' RACE reads through MiXCR, listing each CDR3 protein once. Of hundreds of thousands of distinct CDR3 sequences in the sample, 15% to 20% are singletons; the top ten hold 13%. The sample is drawn from a study of identical twins. Study findings and constraints: Twin-shared out-of-frame alpha sequences were enriched for low generation probability. Out-of-frame beta chain sequences displayed weaker excess sharing between twins.

The CDR3 is 14 residues long. V lost 7 bases to trimming and J lost 1 base, with 13 bases between them. These data were also reused for a study on T cells expressing NK-cell markers. As that study records: Researchers got TCR beta repertoires out of sorted CD3+CD56+NKG2C+, CD3+CD56+NKG2C- and CD3+CD56-NKG2C+ T cells. Only alpha-beta TCR T cells were sorted in several experiments, using an anti-gamma-delta TCR antibody.

Specimen: PBMCs. The receptor was isolated from a woman between 18 and 29 years old in good health. This chain connects TRBV12-3 or TRBV12-4 to TRBJ1-1; a possible D gene is TRBD1 (5 bases). CDR3 coding DNA: TGTGCCAGCACTCTCCGGGACGGGAACACTGAAGCTTTCTTT. Translating it yields CASTLRDGNTEAFF.